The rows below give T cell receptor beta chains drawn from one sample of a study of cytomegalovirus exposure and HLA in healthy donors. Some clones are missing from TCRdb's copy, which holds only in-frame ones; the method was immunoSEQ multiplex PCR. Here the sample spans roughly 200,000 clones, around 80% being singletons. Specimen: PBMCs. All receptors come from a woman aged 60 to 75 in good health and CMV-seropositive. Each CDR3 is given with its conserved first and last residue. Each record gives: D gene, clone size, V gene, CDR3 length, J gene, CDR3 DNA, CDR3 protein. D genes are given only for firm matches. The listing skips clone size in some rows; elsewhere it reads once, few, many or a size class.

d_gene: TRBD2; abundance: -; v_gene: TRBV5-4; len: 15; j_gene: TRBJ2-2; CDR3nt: TGTGCCAGCAGCTTTAGCGGGGGAGGCACCGGGGAGCTGTTTTTT; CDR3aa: CASSFSGGGTGELFF
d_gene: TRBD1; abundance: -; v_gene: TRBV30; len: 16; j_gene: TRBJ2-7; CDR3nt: TGTGCCTGGAGTGTACTGAGGGACAGGGACCCCTACGAGCAGTACTTC; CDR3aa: CAWSVLRDRDPYEQYF
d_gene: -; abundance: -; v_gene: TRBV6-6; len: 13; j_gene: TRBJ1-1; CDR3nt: TGTGCCAGCAAGCGGGATGGGGACACTGAAGCTTTCTTT; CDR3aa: CASKRDGDTEAFF
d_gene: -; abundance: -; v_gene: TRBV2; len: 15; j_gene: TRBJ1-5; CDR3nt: TGTGCCAGCAGTGCTACCACTTATAGCAATCAGCCCCAGCATTTT; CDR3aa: CASSATTYSNQPQHF
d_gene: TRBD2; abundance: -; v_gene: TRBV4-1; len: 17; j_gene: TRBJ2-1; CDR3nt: TGCGCCAGCAGCCAAGAGTTCGGGACTAGCGTTTACAATGAGCAGTTCTTC; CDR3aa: CASSQEFGTSVYNEQFF
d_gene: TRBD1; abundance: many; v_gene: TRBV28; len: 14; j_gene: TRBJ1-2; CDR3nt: TGTGCCAGCAGTTTAAGGGGACAGCGCTATGGCTACACCTTC; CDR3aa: CASSLRGQRYGYTF
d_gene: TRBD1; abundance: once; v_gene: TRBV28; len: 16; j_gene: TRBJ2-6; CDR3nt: TGTGCCATCCTGGGACAGGCCATCTCTGGGGCCAACGGCCTGACTTTC; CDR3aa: CAILGQAISGANGLTF
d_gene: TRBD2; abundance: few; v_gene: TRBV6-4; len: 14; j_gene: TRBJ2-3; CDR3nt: TGTGCCAGCAGTAGCAGCGGGGGAACAGATACGCAGTATTTT; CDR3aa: CASSSSGGTDTQYF
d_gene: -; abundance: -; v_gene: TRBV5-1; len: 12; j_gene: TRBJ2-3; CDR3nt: TGCGCCAGCGGGCGGGGCACAGATACGCAGTATTTT; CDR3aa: CASGRGTDTQYF
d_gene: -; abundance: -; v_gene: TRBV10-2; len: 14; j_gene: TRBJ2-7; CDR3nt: TGCGCCAGCAGTGAGGTTGGAGGCTCCTACGAGCAGTACTTC; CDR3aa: CASSEVGGSYEQYF
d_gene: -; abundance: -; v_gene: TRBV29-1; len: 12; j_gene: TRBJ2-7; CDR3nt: TGCAGCGTTGATTCGACAAGAAACGAGCAGTACTTC; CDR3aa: CSVDSTRNEQYF
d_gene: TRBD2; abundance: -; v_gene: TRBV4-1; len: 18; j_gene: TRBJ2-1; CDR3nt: TGCGCCAGCAGCCAAGATTTGTTTGGGCTAGCGGGAGCCAATGAGCAGTTCTTC; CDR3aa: CASSQDLFGLAGANEQFF
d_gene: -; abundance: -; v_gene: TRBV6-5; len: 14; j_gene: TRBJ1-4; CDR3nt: TGTGCCAGCGGAAGACAGGCACTTAATGAAAAACTGTTTTTT; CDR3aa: CASGRQALNEKLFF
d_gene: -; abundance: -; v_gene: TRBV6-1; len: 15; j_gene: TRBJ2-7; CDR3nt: TGTGCCAGCAGTGAAGCTGGGGCCGGGCCCTACGAGCAGTACTTC; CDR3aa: CASSEAGAGPYEQYF
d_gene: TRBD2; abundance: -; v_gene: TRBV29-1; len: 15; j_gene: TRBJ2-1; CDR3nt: TGCAGCGTTGAAGTGACTAGCGGGGGGGCGGGTGAGCAGTTCTTC; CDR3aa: CSVEVTSGGAGEQFF
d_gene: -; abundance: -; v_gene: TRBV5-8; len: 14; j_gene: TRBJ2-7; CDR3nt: TGTGCCAGCAGCTTGGGAGACAGTTCCTACGAGCAGTACTTC; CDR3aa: CASSLGDSSYEQYF